This is a list of T cell receptor beta chains from one sample in a study of chemoradiotherapy in HPV16-positive cancers. Libraries were prepared by immunoSEQ multiplex PCR; TCRdb keeps only in-frame clonotypes and omits some of them. The sample holds about 16,000 clones; nearly 70% are singletons and the top ten take roughly 8%. Sequencing used tumor tissue, obtained from a patient who underwent chemoradiotherapy. The receptors originated from a human donor with HPV-associated anogenital cancer. Each CDR3 is given with its conserved first and last residue.

TRBV4-1	CASSQLFFRDRGEPQHF
TRBV28	CASSPTGENQPQHF
TRBV2	CASSETGTYGPQHF
TRBV14	CASSIGLAGREQFF
TRBV6-6	CASSYTGVNQPQHF
TRBV7-6	CASSLASDSSYEQYF
TRBV25-1	CACIAPLGPGAQHF
TRBV27	CASSGTEFHGELFF
TRBV29-1	CSASGTSGSPEADTQYF
TRBV28	CASSPVQGRGGEETQYF
TRBV7-3	CASSLLGTGEKLFF
TRBV7-5	CVRSLDYVRVNSPLHF